This T cell receptor (beta chain) is drawn from a study of shared clonotypes between healthy human individuals. Across the study: Each donor contributed plates that comprised three CD4 naive, three CD4 memory, two CD8 naive and one CD8 memory.

In the case of this clone: The antigen remains unidentified.

General observations from the study: Against clonotypes common to all four donors, non-shared ones had lower generation probabilities. Four donors held about 5% of naive CD4 clonotypes in common. Rarefaction exposed incomplete sorted-subset sequencing despite large depth.

Losses at the gene ends were 3 bases for V and 1 base for J; bases not matched to a gene: 7. The CDR3 consists of 16 residues. In germline, CDR1 is SGDLS, CDR2 YYNGEE. Sequenced by immunoSEQ multiplex PCR; TCRdb stores in-frame clones only, minus some. The sample lists millions of clones; 85% to 95% were seen once. The chain recombines TRBV9 with TRBJ2-5; TRBD2 matches at 9 bases. The clonotype comes from a man between 18 and 29 years old in good health. Input material: naive CD4+ T cells sorted from blood. Described subset: CD45RA+ positively selected. CDR3: CASSEGLATGQETQYF. As DNA, the CDR3 is TGTGCCAGCAGCGAAGGACTAGCGACAGGCCAAGAGACCCAGTACTTC.